The rows below give T cell receptor beta chains drawn from one sample of a study of T-cell memory formation after mild COVID-19. Using its own MiXCR run on the 5' RACE reads, TCRdb lists one record per CDR3 protein. The table includes a few hundred thousand distinct CDR3 sequences, approximately 14% detected once. The specimen sequenced was PBMCs or a T cell subset sorted from them (not recorded which). These receptor sequences come from a man younger than 35 who had mild COVID-19 (a few samples of this study predate the infection). Cell type and time point are not known. Each CDR3 is given with its conserved first and last residue. D genes are given only for firm matches. Clone size appears in some rows only: once, few, many, or a class for an expanded clone.

j_call,clone_size,d_call,cdr3_length,v_call,cdr3_aa,cdr3_nt
TRBJ2-3,NA,NA,10,TRBV10-2,CASGGNTQYF,TGCGCCAGCGGGGGGAATACGCAGTATTTT
TRBJ1-1,many,NA,14,TRBV5-1,CASSLGQMNTEAFF,TGCGCCAGCAGCCTAGGACAGATGAACACTGAAGCTTTCTTT
TRBJ2-5,many,NA,13,TRBV5-1,CASELGAGETQYF,TGCGCCAGCGAACTAGGGGCAGGAGAGACCCAGTACTTC
TRBJ2-3,NA,NA,14,TRBV12-3/TRBV12-4,CASSLVGKADTQYF,TGTGCCAGCAGTTTAGTGGGGAAGGCAGATACGCAGTATTTT
TRBJ1-4,few,TRBD1,14,TRBV20-1,CSALTGTGDEKLFF,TGCAGTGCTTTAACCGGGACAGGGGATGAAAAACTGTTTTTT
TRBJ1-6,NA,NA,17,TRBV20-1,CSARLGGAHSYNSPLHF,TGCAGTGCTAGACTCGGGGGTGCACACTCCTATAATTCACCCCTCCACTTT
TRBJ1-1,many,NA,15,TRBV7-9,CASSLLTGMNTEAFF,TGTGCCAGCAGCTTATTAACAGGCATGAACACTGAAGCTTTCTTT
TRBJ2-6,NA,TRBD1,15,TRBV30,CAWDGQGRSANVLTF,TGTGCCTGGGACGGACAGGGGAGAAGCGCCAACGTCCTGACTTTC
TRBJ1-1,NA,NA,13,TRBV6-2/TRBV6-3,CASSYPLFPEAFF,TGTGCCAGCAGTTACCCCCTGTTTCCGGAAGCTTTCTTT
TRBJ1-6,few,NA,13,TRBV28,CASSTGLNSPLHF,TGTGCCAGCAGTACGGGCCTGAATTCACCCCTCCACTTT
TRBJ1-2,once,NA,13,TRBV9,CASSVSYNYGYTF,TGTGCCAGCAGCGTATCATACAACTATGGCTACACCTTC
TRBJ1-1,few,NA,13,TRBV7-3,CASSLFQYTEAFF,TGTGCCAGCAGCTTATTTCAGTACACTGAAGCTTTCTTT
TRBJ2-3,NA,TRBD2,16,TRBV7-9,CASSLRVRGGTDTQYF,TGTGCCAGCAGCTTGCGAGTCCGGGGGGGCACAGATACGCAGTATTTT
TRBJ1-5,NA,NA,14,TRBV7-9,CASSLAQGNMPQHF,TGTGCCAGCAGCTTAGCGCAGGGGAATATGCCCCAGCATTTT